The clone carrying this T cell receptor beta chain was seen just once. Assay used: immunoSEQ multiplex PCR; TCRdb lists only in-frame clones, some missing. In the table there are about 140,000 clones, about 89% of which are singletons. This sample is drawn from a study of control samples from healthy donors and cancer patients. Trimming took 1 base from V and 4 from J, leaving 17 bases between them. The CDR3 has 16 residues. Germline assignment: CDR1 SGHDT and CDR2 YYEEEE. The clonotype comes from a man younger than 35 in good health. The sequencing sample was made of blood. The chain couples TRBV5-6 to TRBJ2-5; D might be TRBD1 (5 bases). The CDR3 reads CASSLPQVRGLETQYF. As DNA, the CDR3 is TGTGCCAGCAGCTTGCCCCAGGTTAGGGGTTTAGAGACCCAGTACTTC. Full variable domain (remainder filled in from reference TRBV5-6 and TRBJ2-5): DAGVTQSPTHLIKTRGQQVTLRCSPKSGHDTVSWYQQALGQGPQFIFQYYEEEERQRGNFPDRFSGHQFPNYSSELNVNALLLGDSALYLCASSLPQVRGLETQYFGPGTRLLVL.